This T cell receptor beta chain is drawn from a study of cytomegalovirus exposure and HLA in healthy donors. Whole-study findings and limits: Highly shared variants forming one cluster were likely a sequencing artifact. Some V segments (TRBV6-2 and TRBV6-3 among them) were excluded as indistinguishable. TCR beta chains numbering 164 were designated cytomegalovirus-associated.

Researchers ran the PCR with 60 Vbeta and 13 Jbeta primers. The repertoire was sequenced with immunoSEQ multiplex PCR; TCRdb's copy has only in-frame clones and lacks some. The data show 100,000 to 120,000 clones, roughly 15% seen once. The CDR3 totals 14 residues. The trim removed 4 bases at V and 3 bases at J, leaving 4 bases unmatched. CDR1 and CDR2 (germline): SGHTA, FQGNSA. Note on this clone: Its specificity is unknown.

V gene TRBV7-2 combines with J gene TRBJ1-2; 8 bases fit TRBD1. Material: PBMCs. This receptor was obtained from a female donor in good health and CMV-seronegative. CDR3 residues: CASSWTGIDYGYTF. The CDR3 DNA sequence: TGTGCCAGCAGCTGGACAGGGATTGACTATGGCTACACCTTC.